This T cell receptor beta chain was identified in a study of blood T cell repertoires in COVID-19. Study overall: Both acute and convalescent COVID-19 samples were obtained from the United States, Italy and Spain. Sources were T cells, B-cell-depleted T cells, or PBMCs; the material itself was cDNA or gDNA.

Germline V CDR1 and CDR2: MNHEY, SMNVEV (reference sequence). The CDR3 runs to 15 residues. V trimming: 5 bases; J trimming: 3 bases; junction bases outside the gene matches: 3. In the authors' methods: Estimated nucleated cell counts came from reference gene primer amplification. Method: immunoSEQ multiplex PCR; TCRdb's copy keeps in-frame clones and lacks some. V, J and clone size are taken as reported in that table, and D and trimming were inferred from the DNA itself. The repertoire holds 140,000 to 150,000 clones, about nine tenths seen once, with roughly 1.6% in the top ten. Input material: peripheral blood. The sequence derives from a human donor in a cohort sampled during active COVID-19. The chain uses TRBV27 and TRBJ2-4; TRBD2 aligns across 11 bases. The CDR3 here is CASSPSGGNKNIQYF. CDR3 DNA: TGTGCCAGCAGTCCTAGCGGGGGGAACAAAAACATTCAGTACTTC.